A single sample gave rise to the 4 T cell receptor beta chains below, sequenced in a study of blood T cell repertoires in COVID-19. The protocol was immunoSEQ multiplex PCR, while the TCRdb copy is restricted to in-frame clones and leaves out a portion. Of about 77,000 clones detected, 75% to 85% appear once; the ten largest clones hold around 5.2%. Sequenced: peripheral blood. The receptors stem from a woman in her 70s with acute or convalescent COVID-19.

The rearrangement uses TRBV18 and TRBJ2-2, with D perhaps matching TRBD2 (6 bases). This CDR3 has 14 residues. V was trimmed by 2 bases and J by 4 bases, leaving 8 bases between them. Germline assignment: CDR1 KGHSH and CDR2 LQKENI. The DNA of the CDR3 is TGTGCCAGCTCACCATTCGGGGGCACCGGGGAGCTGTTTTTT. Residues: CASSPFGGTGELFF.

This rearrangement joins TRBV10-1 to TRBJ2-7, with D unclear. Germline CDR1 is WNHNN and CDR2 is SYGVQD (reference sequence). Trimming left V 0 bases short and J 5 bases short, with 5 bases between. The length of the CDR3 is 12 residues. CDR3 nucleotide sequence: TGCGCCAGCAGTGAGTCCTCTAACGAGCAGTACTTC. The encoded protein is CASSESSNEQYF.

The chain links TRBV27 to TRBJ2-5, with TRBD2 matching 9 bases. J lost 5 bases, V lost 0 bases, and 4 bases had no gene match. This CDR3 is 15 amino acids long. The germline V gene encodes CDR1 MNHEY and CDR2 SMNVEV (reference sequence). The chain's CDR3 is CASSLSLAGPETQYF. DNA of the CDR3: TGTGCCAGCAGTTTATCCCTAGCGGGGCCGGAGACCCAGTACTTC.

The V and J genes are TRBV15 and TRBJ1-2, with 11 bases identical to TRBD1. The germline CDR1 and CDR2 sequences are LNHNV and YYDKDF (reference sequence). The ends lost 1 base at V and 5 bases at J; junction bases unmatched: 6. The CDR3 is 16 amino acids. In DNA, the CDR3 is TGTGCCACCAGCAGAGCTAATTGGGACAGGGGGTATGGCTACACCTTC. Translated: CATSRANWDRGYGYTF.